This T cell receptor beta chain was documented in a study of human T cells and chemical hapten exposure. Germline assignment: CDR1 LGHDT and CDR2 YNNKEL (reference sequence). CDR3 length equals 14 residues. Trimming removed 4 bases at V and 6 bases at J, with 15 bases between. Specified time point: patch test 1, 2 weeks after DPC sensitization. Treatment indicated: therapeutic diphenylcyclopropenone sensitization with weekly scalp DPC. TCRdb processed the RACE reads anew with MiXCR; each CDR3 protein has one entry. The table shows 370,000 or so distinct CDR3 sequences, with roughly 5% occurring only once. This clonotype was counted only a few times.

The source is a woman aged 45-59 years with alopecia areata. Some clones in this sample may be carry-over from other donors' samples. Sequenced here: whole blood, sampled in connection with sensitization to the hapten diphenylcyclopropenone (DPC). V and J are TRBV3-1 and TRBJ1-2, with D hard to call. DNA of the CDR3: TGTGCCAGCAGCCCCGGGTCTCGGCCGGATGGCTACACCTTC. It translates to CASSPGSRPDGYTF.